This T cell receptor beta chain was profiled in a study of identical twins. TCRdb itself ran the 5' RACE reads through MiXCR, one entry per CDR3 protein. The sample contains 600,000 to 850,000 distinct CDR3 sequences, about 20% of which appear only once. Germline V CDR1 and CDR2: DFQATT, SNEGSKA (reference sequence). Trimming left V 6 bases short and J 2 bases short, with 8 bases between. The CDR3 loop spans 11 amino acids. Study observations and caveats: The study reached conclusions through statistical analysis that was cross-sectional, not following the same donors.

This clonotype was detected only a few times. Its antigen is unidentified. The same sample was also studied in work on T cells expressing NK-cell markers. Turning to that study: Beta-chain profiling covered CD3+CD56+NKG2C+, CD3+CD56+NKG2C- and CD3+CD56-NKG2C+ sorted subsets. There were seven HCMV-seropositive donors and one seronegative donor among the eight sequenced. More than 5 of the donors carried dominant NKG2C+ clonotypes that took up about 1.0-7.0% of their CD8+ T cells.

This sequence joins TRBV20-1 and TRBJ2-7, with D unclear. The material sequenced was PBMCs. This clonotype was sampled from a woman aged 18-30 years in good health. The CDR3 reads CSAIDTYEQYF. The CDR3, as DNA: TGCAGTGCCATCGACACCTACGAGCAGTACTTC.